This TCR beta chain was documented in a study of CD8 T cells in ankylosing spondylitis. Per germline, CDR1 LNHNV and CDR2 YYDKDF (reference sequence). The CDR3 spans 15 residues. V lost 3 bases and J 1 base, leaving 13 bases between the germline ends. This clonotype has only a few counts. Its antigen is not known. Overall study findings and caveats: Blood of patients with ankylosing spondylitis appeared to be characterized by a TCR beta motif of 8 or 9 highly homologous variants.

Quantitative 5'-RACE with molecular barcodes generated TCR beta libraries. TCRdb itself ran the 5' RACE reads through MiXCR, one entry per CDR3 protein. In the table there are 700,000 to 1,000,000 distinct CDR3 sequences, 12% of which are singletons. Input material: blood, either unsorted or a sorted T cell fraction (not recorded which). The gene calls are TRBV15 and TRBJ2-7, with a possible D match to TRBD1 (6 bases). This receptor was identified in a male donor with ankylosing spondylitis. The CDR3 nucleotides read TGTGCCACCAGCAGGACCGGGACACTATCCTACGAGCAGTACTTC. This encodes CATSRTGTLSYEQYF.